This T cell receptor (beta chain) is drawn from a study of regulatory T cells in long-lasting Graves disease. Broader study findings: Those with persistent disease had in common more public clonotypes (approximately 2,500) than new patients (roughly 1,000). TRBV28, TRBJ1-2 and TRBJ2-5 were segments that persistent disease favored.

In building TCR beta libraries, iRepertoire HTBI primers were used together with Arm-PCR of CDR3 regions. One entry per CDR3 protein results from TCRdb running MiXCR on the multiplex PCR reads. Of about 310,000 distinct CDR3 sequences in the sample, approximately 20% were seen once. CDR3 length: 13 amino acids. Trimming stripped 9 bases from V and 3 bases from J, with 14 bases between. Looked up from germline, CDR1 is LNHDA and CDR2 is SQIVND (reference sequence). Time point indicated: persistent/refractory GD, antithyroid drugs over 5 years with positive TRAb. Preparation of the TCR library used RNA extracted from PBMCs. Remarks on this clonotype: Its antigen is unidentified. Without the conserved terminal phenylalanine or tryptophan, this CDR3 likely stems from a read error.

This TCR came from a female donor with Graves disease. The chain couples TRBV19 to TRBJ1-1; the D is unclear. The material was peripheral blood mononuclear cells (PBMCs), obtained when the disease was refractory, from a patient treated with antithyroid drugs. In nucleotides, the CDR3 is TGTGCCAGCCGTCAGCTTGGGGACACTGAAGCTTTCCTT. Translation: CASRQLGDTEAFL.